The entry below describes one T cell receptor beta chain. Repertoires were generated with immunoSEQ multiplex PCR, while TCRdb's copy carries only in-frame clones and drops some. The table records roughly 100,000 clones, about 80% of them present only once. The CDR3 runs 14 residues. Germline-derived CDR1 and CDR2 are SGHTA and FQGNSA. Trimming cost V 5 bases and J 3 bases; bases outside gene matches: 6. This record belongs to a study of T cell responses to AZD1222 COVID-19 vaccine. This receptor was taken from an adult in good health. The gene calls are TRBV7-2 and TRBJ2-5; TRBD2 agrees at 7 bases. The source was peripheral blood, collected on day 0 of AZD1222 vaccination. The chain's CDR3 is CASSPPGLKETQYF. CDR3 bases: TGTGCCAGCAGCCCCCCGGGACTAAAAGAGACCCAGTACTTC.